Sequencing of this T cell receptor beta chain was carried out in a study of blood T cell dynamics during melanoma immunotherapy. The method was immunoSEQ multiplex PCR; TCRdb's version includes in-frame clones alone and lacks a portion of them. The repertoire holds roughly 16,000 clones, with about 94% as singletons. The J segment lost 2 bases and the V segment lost 3 bases, leaving 7 bases of the junction unmatched. This CDR3 is 15 amino acids long. Germline V lookup: CDR1 MGHRA, CDR2 YSYEKL. Time point indicated: week 3, after first cycle of checkpoint inhibitor. The receptor was derived from a human donor with melanoma. Source: effector memory CD8+ T cells from blood, taken from a patient treated with checkpoint blockade. The chain is built from TRBV4-1 and TRBJ2-7; the match to TRBD2 covers 7 bases. CDR3 amino acids: CASSQFSGSAYEQYF. CDR3 sequence (DNA): TGCGCCAGCAGCCAGTTTAGCGGGTCCGCCTACGAGCAGTACTTC.